These 17 T cell receptor beta chains originate from one sample sequenced in a study of beta chain features in type 1 diabetes. Study conclusions and caveats: Shorter TCRB CDR3s, moderately but significantly so, marked every one of the four CD4+ subsets in Type 1 diabetes patients.

These receptors' targets are unknown. Expressed TCRB transcripts got sequenced, as all isolated RNA was reverse transcribed. Measured with immunoSEQ multiplex PCR; TCRdb has only the in-frame clones, and not every one. The table includes 640,000 or so clones, over 12% detected once. Sequenced input: naive CD4+ T cells from blood. The source of these receptors is a man younger than 35 with type 1 diabetes.

Only one count was recorded for this clone. V is TRBV18 and J is TRBJ2-7, with 7 bases that match TRBD1. From germline, CDR1 is KGHSH and CDR2 LQKENI. V was clipped by 3 bases and J by 5 bases; unmatched bases: 7. The CDR3 loop spans 14 amino acids. The CDR3 spells CASSPQGTGDEQYF. The CDR3 nucleotides read TGTGCCAGCTCACCGCAGGGTACAGGGGACGAGCAGTACTTC.

Only a few counts were recorded for this clone. V gene TRBV7-9 combines with J gene TRBJ1-5; 8 bases map to TRBD1. V trimming: 4 bases; J trimming: 11 bases; junction bases outside the gene matches: 4. The V gene's germline CDR1 is SEHNR and CDR2 FQNEAQ (reference sequence). The CDR3 runs to 12 residues. CDR3 sequence: CASSSRGQSQHF. The CDR3 DNA reads TGTGCCAGCAGCTCCAGGGGGCAGTCCCAGCATTTT.

V usage is TRBV30 and J usage is TRBJ2-1, with TRBD2 identical over 10 bases. CDR3 size: 19 residues. Germline lookup yields CDR1 GTSNPN and CDR2 SVGIG (reference sequence). With 0 bases clipped from V and 3 bases from J, the junction kept 14 bases outside the gene matches. This CDR3 reads CAWSVSAVIAGGRYNEQFF. The CDR3 coding sequence is TGTGCCTGGAGTGTATCCGCCGTTATAGCGGGGGGCCGCTACAATGAGCAGTTCTTC.

This clone has just a few counts. This chain connects TRBV6-5 to TRBJ1-1, with 7 bases lining up with TRBD1. Germline V lookup: CDR1 MNHEY, CDR2 SVGAGI. The ends lost 8 bases at V and 4 bases at J; junction bases unmatched: 10. The CDR3 spans 14 residues. CDR3 sequence (DNA): TGTGCCAGCGCGTACTCACAGGGGAGCACTGAAGCTTTCTTT. It is translated as CASAYSQGSTEAFF.

The CDR3 DNA is TGTGCCAGCAGCCGAATGGCGAGCAGGGACGAGCAGTACTTC. This sequence encodes CASSRMASRDEQYF. V is TRBV7-2 and J is TRBJ2-7; perhaps TRBD1 as D (5 bases). The CDR3 covers 14 residues. CDR1 and CDR2 from the germline V gene are SGHTA and FQGNSA. The ends were cut back, 5 bases at V and 5 bases at J, with 16 bases in the middle.

This chain joins TRBV7-9 and TRBJ1-1, with unresolved D. The CDR3 has 14 amino acids. Trimming left V 5 bases short and J 2 bases short, with 12 bases between. Looked up from germline, CDR1 is SEHNR and CDR2 is FQNEAQ (reference sequence). The CDR3 DNA follows: TGTGCCAGCAGCCCGGCGCCTATTAACACTGAAGCTTTCTTT. Its protein is CASSPAPINTEAFF.

CDR3 coding DNA: TGTGCCAGCAGCGTCACCGGGACAGTGAACACTGAAGCTTTCTTT. It specifies CASSVTGTVNTEAFF. This chain joins TRBV9 and TRBJ1-1, with TRBD1 identical over 7 bases. The germline CDR1 and CDR2 sequences are SGDLS and YYNGEE. The CDR3 has 15 amino acids. The V segment lost 2 bases and the J segment 0 bases; nucleotides outside the gene matches: 4.

The genes are TRBV7-2 and TRBJ2-1; 7 nucleotides match TRBD1. The V gene end was trimmed by 1 base and the J gene end by 6 bases; junction bases not matched to a gene: 3. This CDR3 is built from 14 residues. The germline V gene has CDR1 SGHTA and CDR2 FQGNSA. DNA for the CDR3: TGTGCCAGCAGCTTAGAAGGGACAGCCAATGAGCAGTTCTTC. Protein sequence: CASSLEGTANEQFF.

This clone was counted a few times. The chain employs TRBV4-3 and TRBJ2-5, with TRBD1 matching over 10 bases. V was pared by 5 bases and J by 5 bases, with 5 bases of the junction left unmatched. The CDR3 contains 14 residues. Germline V gene sequence: CDR1 LGHNA, CDR2 YSLEER. CDR3 in amino acids: CASSYGTGVETQYF. CDR3 nucleotide sequence: TGCGCCAGCAGCTATGGGACAGGGGTTGAGACCCAGTACTTC.

The V and J genes are TRBV30 and TRBJ2-5, with 8 nucleotides matching TRBD2. The CDR3 totals 13 residues. J was trimmed by 2 bases and V by 5 bases; bases with no gene match: 4. Germline V gene data show CDR1 as GTSNPN and CDR2 as SVGIG (reference sequence). In nucleotides, the CDR3 is TGTGCCTGGGAACTAGCGGTACAAGAGACCCAGTACTTC. It specifies CAWELAVQETQYF. Full variable domain (rest looked up from reference TRBV30 and TRBJ2-5): SQTIHQWPATLVQPVGSPLSLECTVEGTSNPNLYWYRQAAGRGLQLLFYSVGIGQISSEVPQNLSASRPQDRQFILSSKKLLLSDSGFYLCAWELAVQETQYFGPGTRLLVL.

This clone was found a few times. J is TRBJ2-7 and V is TRBV28, with 7 bases identical to TRBD1. This CDR3 comprises 15 residues. With 6 bases clipped from V and 0 bases from J, the junction kept 8 bases outside the gene matches. Germline-derived CDR1 and CDR2 are MDHEN and SYDVKM. As DNA, the CDR3 is TGTGCCAGCAGCTCAGGGGGAACGGGCTCCTACGAGCAGTACTTC. Its translation is CASSSGGTGSYEQYF.

This clone has only a few counts. Here the CDR3 reads CASSPFESLGYGYTF. The DNA of the CDR3 is TGTGCCAGCAGCCCGTTTGAGTCGCTGGGCTATGGCTACACCTTC. The V call is TRBV28, the J call TRBJ1-2; the D is unclear. The germline CDR1 and CDR2 sequences are MDHEN and SYDVKM. The CDR3 extends over 15 amino acids. With 6 bases removed from V and 4 bases from J, the gap between germline ends came to 18 bases.

This clone was picked up a small number of times. The chain carries TRBV29-1 and TRBJ2-7, with 9 bases fitting TRBD1. Germline V CDR1 and CDR2: SQVTM, ANQGSEA. The CDR3 loop spans 13 amino acids. Trimming took 6 bases from V and 3 from J; bases not matched to a gene: 6. The DNA of the CDR3 is TGCAGCGTAAGCCGGGACAGGGACTACGAGCAGTACTTC. Protein sequence: CSVSRDRDYEQYF.

This clone was detected only a few times. This specimen includes other DNA sequences encoding the same CDR3. V usage is TRBV30 and J usage is TRBJ1-5; a weak D match, TRBD1 (5 bases). This CDR3 contains 13 residues. Trimming shortened V by 4 bases and J by 1 base, and 8 bases separated the two germline ends. Germline V gene data show CDR1 as GTSNPN and CDR2 as SVGIG (reference sequence). CDR3 DNA sequence: TGTGCCTGGAACCGGGACAGCAATCAGCCCCAGCATTTT. Translation: CAWNRDSNQPQHF.

The chain carries TRBV29-1 and TRBJ2-7; possibly TRBD2 for D (5 bases). Trimming cost V 6 bases and J 5 bases, with 17 bases left between them. Per the germline V gene, CDR1 is SQVTM and CDR2 is ANQGSEA. This CDR3 has 13 residues. The CDR3 DNA is TGCAGCGTGCTTAATTCCGGGAACCACGAGCAGTACTTC. This encodes CSVLNSGNHEQYF.

This clone was counted between two and nine times. The rearrangement joins TRBV15 to TRBJ1-1; a weak D match, TRBD1 (6 bases). In germline, CDR1 is LNHNV, CDR2 YYDKDF (reference sequence). The CDR3 has 14 amino acids. The V end lost 6 bases, the J end lost 5 bases, and 16 bases lay between the germline ends. CDR3 sequence reads: CATRAKGRGTEAFF. The CDR3 DNA follows: TGTGCCACCAGAGCTAAAGGCAGGGGAACTGAAGCTTTCTTT. Based on the CDR3 plus reference TRBV15 and TRBJ1-1, the full variable domain is DAMVIQNPRYQVTQFGKPVTLSCSQTLNHNVMYWYQQKSSQAPKLLFHYYDKDFNNEADTPDNFQSRRPNTSFCFLDIRSPGLGDTAMYLCATRAKGRGTEAFFGQGTRLTVV.

This clone was seen more than once but under ten times. V gene TRBV5-5 combines with J gene TRBJ1-1, with no clear D. Germline loops: CDR1 SGHKS, CDR2 YYEKEE (reference sequence). The V end was cut by 3 bases, the J end by 0 bases, with 9 bases between. This CDR3 is 14 amino acids long. CDR3 sequence (DNA): TGTGCCAGCAGCTGGGATAACATGAACACTGAAGCTTTCTTT. It codes for CASSWDNMNTEAFF.